These 10 T cell receptor beta chains were sequenced from one sample in a study of PD-L1 blockade in urothelial cancer. Libraries were prepared by immunoSEQ multiplex PCR; TCRdb keeps only in-frame clonotypes and omits some of them. The sample lists tens of thousands of clones, almost 85% occurring once. The sequencing here drew on PBMCs, taken around atezolizumab (anti-PD-L1) treatment. The receptors derive from a man aged 70 or older with urothelial cancer.

This rearrangement joins TRBV5-1 to TRBJ1-2; TRBD1 agrees at 12 bases. Germline V gene sequence: CDR1 SGHRS, CDR2 YFSETQ. The CDR3 has 16 amino acids. The junction had 8 bases not matched to a gene; V was cut back by 1 base and J by 7 bases. CDR3 bases: TGCGCCAGCAGCTTGTTTCCGGGACAGGGGGCCCGTGGCTACACCTTC. Its protein is CASSLFPGQGARGYTF.

The V gene is TRBV7-3, the J gene TRBJ2-2, with D tentatively TRBD2 (7 bases). This CDR3 has 15 amino acids. V was clipped by 7 bases and J by 5 bases, with 17 bases between them. Germline V gives CDR1 SGHTA, CDR2 FQGTGA. The CDR3 reads CASKPGGAGTGELFF. CDR3 sequence (DNA): TGTGCCAGCAAACCGGGGGGCGCGGGGACCGGGGAGCTGTTTTTT.

This clone was seen just once. The chain uses TRBV4-2 and TRBJ2-1; 8 nucleotides agree with TRBD2. V was clipped by 0 bases and J by 6 bases; unmatched bases: 7. There are 16 residues in the CDR3. CDR1 and CDR2 from the germline V gene are LGHNA and YNFKEQ. CDR3 sequence (DNA): TGTGCCAGCAGCCAAGAGTTACTAGCGGCCCCCAATGAGCAGTTCTTC. It is translated as CASSQELLAAPNEQFF.

This clone occurred a few times. The chain joins TRBV19 to TRBJ2-7; tentatively, D is TRBD1 (5 bases). Trimming stripped 1 base from V and 2 bases from J, with 9 bases between. The CDR3 has 14 amino acids. Germline CDR1 and CDR2: LNHDA and SQIVND (reference sequence). The CDR3 DNA reads TGTGCCAGTAGTATAGGCCCAGGGACCTACGAGCAGTACTTC. Protein sequence: CASSIGPGTYEQYF.

V and J are TRBV19 and TRBJ2-1, with 13 bases fitting TRBD2. The CDR3 contains 15 residues. J was trimmed by 2 bases and V by 6 bases; bases with no gene match: 1. Germline V gene lookup returns CDR1 LNHDA and CDR2 SQIVND (reference sequence). The CDR3 spells CASRGLAGTYNEQFF. In DNA form, the CDR3 reads TGTGCCAGTAGGGGACTAGCGGGAACCTACAATGAGCAGTTCTTC.

The gene calls are TRBV2 and TRBJ2-5; 12 nucleotides match TRBD2. The CDR3 totals 14 residues. Looked up from germline, CDR1 is SNHLY and CDR2 is FYNNEI. V shed 6 bases and J 4 bases; nucleotides not matched to a gene: 3. CDR3 bases: TGTGCCAGCAGGACTAGCGGGAGCACAGAGACCCAGTACTTC. It specifies CASRTSGSTETQYF.

Comment on this clone: One end of the junction varies from germline; a read error may be responsible. The CDR3 DNA sequence: TGTGCCAGCAGAGAAGCGGGGGGGAGCAATCAGCCCCAGCATTTT. The encoded protein is CASREAGGSNQPQHF. The J gene is TRBJ1-5, the V gene TRBV6-1; D is possibly TRBD1 (5 bases). Germline CDR1 is MNHNS and CDR2 is SASEGT. The CDR3 extends over 15 amino acids.

The gene calls are TRBV7-3 and TRBJ2-1, with 12 bases matching TRBD2. Per germline, CDR1 SGHTA and CDR2 FQGTGA. J lost 5 bases, V lost 5 bases, and 4 bases had no gene match. The CDR3 extends over 15 amino acids. The CDR3 loop reads CASSRGLAGNNEQFF. The CDR3 DNA sequence: TGTGCCAGCAGCCGAGGACTAGCGGGGAACAATGAGCAGTTCTTC.

V gene TRBV5-6 combines with J gene TRBJ1-5, with 7 bases identical to TRBD1. Trimming cost V 4 bases and J 3 bases; bases outside gene matches: 10. CDR3 length: 16 residues. The germline gives CDR1 SGHDT, CDR2 YYEEEE. As DNA, the CDR3 is TGTGCCAGCAGCCGCTCAGGGGGTTATGTCAATCAGCCCCAGCATTTT. Its protein product is CASSRSGGYVNQPQHF. The variable domain in full, with the rest retrieved from reference TRBV5-6 and TRBJ1-5, is DAGVTQSPTHLIKTRGQQVTLRCSPKSGHDTVSWYQQALGQGPQFIFQYYEEEERQRGNFPDRFSGHQFPNYSSELNVNALLLGDSALYLCASSRSGGYVNQPQHFGDGTRLSIL.

V gene TRBV14 combines with J gene TRBJ2-4; D unclear. Germline lookup yields CDR1 SGHDN and CDR2 FVKESK. The CDR3 covers 16 residues. V lost 0 bases to trimming and J lost 7 bases, with 16 bases between them. CDR3 in amino acids: CASSQDSHVLGNIQYF. CDR3 bases: TGTGCCAGCAGCCAAGACTCCCACGTGCTCGGGAACATTCAGTACTTC.